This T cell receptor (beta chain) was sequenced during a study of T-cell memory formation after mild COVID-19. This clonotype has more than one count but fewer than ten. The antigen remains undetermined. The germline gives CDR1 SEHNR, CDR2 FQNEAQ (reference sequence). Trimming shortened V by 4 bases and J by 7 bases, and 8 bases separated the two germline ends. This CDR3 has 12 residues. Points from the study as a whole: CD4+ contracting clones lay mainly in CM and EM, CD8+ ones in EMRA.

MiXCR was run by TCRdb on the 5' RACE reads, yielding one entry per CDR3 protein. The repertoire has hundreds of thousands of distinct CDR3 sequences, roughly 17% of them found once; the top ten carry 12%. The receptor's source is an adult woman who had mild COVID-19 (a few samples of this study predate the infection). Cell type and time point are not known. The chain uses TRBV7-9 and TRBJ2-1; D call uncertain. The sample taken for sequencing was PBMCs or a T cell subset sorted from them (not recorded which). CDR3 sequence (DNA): TGTGCCAGCAGCTCCGGCTTAAATGAGCAGTTCTTC. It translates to CASSSGLNEQFF.